This entry lists 21 T cell receptor beta chains sequenced from one sample in a study of monozygotic twins with inflammatory bowel disease. TCRdb re-called the 5' RACE reads and gives one entry per CDR3 protein, without DNA. The table counts 95,000 to 110,000 distinct CDR3 sequences; 1.5% to 2% lies in the top ten. The source material was blood. These receptors came from a human donor with ulcerative colitis or Crohn's disease, or a healthy co-twin of an affected twin (not recorded which).

The chain recombines TRBV10-3 with TRBJ2-7; lacking DNA, the TRBD2 call made by TCRdb goes unchecked. Germline V gives CDR1 ENHRY, CDR2 SYGVKD. The CDR3 has 13 residues. CDR3 in amino acids: CAISAGLTQEQYF.

The chain is built from TRBV20-1 and TRBJ2-7. The CDR3 extends over 11 amino acids. Germline V gene sequence: CDR1 DFQATT, CDR2 SNEGSKA (reference sequence). The CDR3 loop is CSANTAYEQYF.

The J gene is TRBJ2-7, the V gene TRBV20-1; the D gene TCRdb calls, TRBD2, cannot be checked with no DNA. CDR1 DFQATT and CDR2 SNEGSKA come from the germline V gene (reference sequence). There are 15 residues in the CDR3. The CDR3 sequence is CSAPRLAEGSYEQYF.

The gene calls are TRBV20-1 and TRBJ2-3. The CDR3 runs 12 residues. CDR1 is DFQATT and CDR2 is SNEGSKA in the germline V gene (reference sequence). The CDR3 is CSAILRTDTQYF.

The chain links TRBV19 to TRBJ2-7. The CDR3 is made up of 13 amino acids. Germline V gene data show CDR1 as LNHDA and CDR2 as SQIVND (reference sequence). CDR3 sequence: CASSIGGGYEQYF. Full variable domain (missing parts from reference TRBV19 and TRBJ2-7): DGGITQSPKYLFRKEGQNVTLSCEQNLNHDAMYWYRQDPGQGLRLIYYSQIVNDFQKGDIAEGYSVSREKKESFPLTVTSAQKNPTAFYLCASSIGGGYEQYFGPGTRLTVT.

This chain joins TRBV30 and TRBJ2-1; the TCRdb D gene call, TRBD2, has no DNA to confirm it. In germline, CDR1 is GTSNPN, CDR2 SVGIG (reference sequence). CDR3 length: 15 residues. CDR3 sequence: CAWHGGTSSYNEQFF.

The chain recombines TRBV20-1 with TRBJ2-5; TCRdb's D gene call, TRBD1, goes unchecked for lack of DNA. Germline V gives CDR1 DFQATT, CDR2 SNEGSKA (reference sequence). CDR3 length: 13 amino acids. CDR3 amino acids: CSAPGTYQETQYF.

The chain joins TRBV6-2 or TRBV6-3 to TRBJ2-7; TCRdb picks TRBD1, but there is no DNA to check that call. The CDR3 runs to 15 residues. The germline V gene encodes CDR1 MNHEY and CDR2 SVGEGT. CDR3 region: CASSRRQGGSDEQYF.

This chain links TRBV6-1 with TRBJ2-3; there is no DNA to check the TCRdb D call of TRBD2. The CDR3 loop spans 13 amino acids. Looked up from germline, CDR1 is MNHNS and CDR2 is SASEGT. CDR3 in amino acids: CASTLAGRDTQYF.

The rearrangement joins TRBV12-3 or TRBV12-4 to TRBJ1-6; as DNA is missing, the TRBD1 call by TCRdb cannot be tested. The CDR3 covers 15 residues. Here the CDR3 reads CASRRQGLENSPLHF.

The chain links TRBV12-3 or TRBV12-4 to TRBJ2-1; checking the TCRdb D call of TRBD1 is not possible without DNA. There are 14 residues in the CDR3. The CDR3 loop is CASRANRGNNEQFF.

The chain carries TRBV7-2 and TRBJ2-7; TCRdb picks TRBD2, but there is no DNA to check that call. The germline CDR1 and CDR2 sequences are SGHTA and FQGNSA. CDR3 length equals 14 residues. CDR3 protein: CASSLAPSGAWQYF.

V is TRBV4-3 and J is TRBJ2-5; there is no DNA to check the TCRdb D call of TRBD2. Germline V CDR1 and CDR2: LGHNA, YSLEER. The CDR3 is 16 residues long. The chain's CDR3 is CASSQGSLGGQETQYF.

V usage is TRBV11-3 and J usage is TRBJ2-2; TCRdb calls TRBD1, which cannot be checked without DNA. CDR1 and CDR2 from the germline V gene are SGHNT and YENEEA. There are 16 residues in the CDR3. The CDR3 region is CASSSPDALGAGELFF. Based on the CDR3 plus reference TRBV11-3 and TRBJ2-2, the full variable domain is EAGVVQSPRYKIIEKKQPVAFWCNPISGHNTLYWYLQNLGQGPELLIRYENEEAVDDSQLPKDRFSAERLKGVDSTLKIQPAELGDSAVYLCASSSPDALGAGELFFGEGSRLTVL.

The genes are TRBV15 and TRBJ2-7; TCRdb's assignment of TRBD2 cannot be checked, as there is no DNA. Germline V gives CDR1 LNHNV, CDR2 YYDKDF (reference sequence). The CDR3 consists of 15 residues. The CDR3 here is CATSRVIAGGPEQYF.

V is TRBV5-1 and J is TRBJ2-1; TCRdb outputs TRBD2, but without DNA this stays unchecked. Germline V gene sequence: CDR1 SGHRS, CDR2 YFSETQ. This CDR3 region has 19 residues. This chain's CDR3 is CASSLAGSGRAVTYNEQFF.

The chain is built from TRBV27 and TRBJ2-2; TCRdb calls TRBD2, which cannot be checked without DNA. Germline CDR1 reads MNHEY; CDR2 reads SMNVEV (reference sequence). The CDR3 totals 15 residues. This CDR3 reads CASSPSRDNTGELFF.

The chain recombines TRBV5-1 with TRBJ2-3; the TCRdb D gene call, TRBD1, has no DNA to confirm it. This CDR3 contains 18 residues. Germline values: CDR1 SGHRS, CDR2 YFSETQ. The CDR3 region is CASSRMAGQGRGTDTQYF.

This chain uses TRBV12-3 or TRBV12-4 with TRBJ2-1. This CDR3 is built from 11 residues. CDR3 sequence reads: CASSWFNEQFF.

This chain joins TRBV7-6 and TRBJ2-5. Germline CDR1 SGHVS, CDR2 FNYEAQ. The CDR3 runs to 13 residues. The CDR3 sequence is CASSLAVGETQYF.

V and J are TRBV27 and TRBJ2-2; TCRdb picks TRBD2, but there is no DNA to check that call. This CDR3 spans 15 amino acids. CDR1 is MNHEY and CDR2 is SMNVEV in the germline V gene (reference sequence). CDR3 residues: CASRGLAGPTGELFF.